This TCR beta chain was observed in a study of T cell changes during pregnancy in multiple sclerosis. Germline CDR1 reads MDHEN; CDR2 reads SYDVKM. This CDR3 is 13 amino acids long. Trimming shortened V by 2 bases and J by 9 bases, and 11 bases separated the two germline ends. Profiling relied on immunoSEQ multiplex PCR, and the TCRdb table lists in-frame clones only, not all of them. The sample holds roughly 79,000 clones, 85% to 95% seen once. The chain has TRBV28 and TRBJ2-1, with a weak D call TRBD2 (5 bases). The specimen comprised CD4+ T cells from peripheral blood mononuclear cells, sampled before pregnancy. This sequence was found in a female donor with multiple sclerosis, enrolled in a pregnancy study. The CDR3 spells CASSLGLPFEQFF. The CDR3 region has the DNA TGTGCCAGCAGTTTAGGACTTCCTTTTGAGCAGTTCTTC.